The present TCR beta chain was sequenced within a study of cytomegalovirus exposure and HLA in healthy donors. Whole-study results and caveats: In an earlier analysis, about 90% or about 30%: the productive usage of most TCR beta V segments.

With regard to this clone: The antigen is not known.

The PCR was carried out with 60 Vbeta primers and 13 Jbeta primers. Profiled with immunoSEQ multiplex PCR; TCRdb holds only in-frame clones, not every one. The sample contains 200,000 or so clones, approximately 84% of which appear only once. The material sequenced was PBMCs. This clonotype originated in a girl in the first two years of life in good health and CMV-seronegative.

The CDR3 DNA sequence: TGTGCCAGCAGTGATTTAAAACTAGCGTTAGAGACCCAGTACTTC. This gives the protein CASSDLKLALETQYF. The chain is built from TRBV25-1 and TRBJ2-5; TRBD2 matches at 7 bases. The CDR3 extends over 15 amino acids. Germline assignment: CDR1 MGHDK and CDR2 SYGVNS. The junction had 8 bases not matched to a gene; V was cut back by 3 bases and J by 4 bases.